This T cell receptor beta chain is from a study of T cell changes during pregnancy in multiple sclerosis (dated by TCRdb to the late 2010s). Study-level background: In women with multiple sclerosis, the researchers looked at how the T cell repertoire shifted as pregnancy progressed.

CDR1 and CDR2, per the germline V gene, are SGHTA and FQGNSA. The CDR3 sequence holds 14 residues, the cysteine and phenylalanine included. Only the CDR3 part of the read is kept: 42 bases, read in frame from the first base. The germline ends are 10 bases apart after V is trimmed by 5 bases and J by 2 bases. A word on this clone: No antigen is known for it. No per-base quality is available; no much larger clone lies one base away.

The library relied on the immunoSEQ multiplex PCR assay. TCRdb re-hosts the immuneACCESS table, in-frame sequences only. Its copies lack some clones; in the studies checked, an unresolved V gene accounts for under half of them, and the cause for the rest is not known. The sample table holds more than 25,000 clones, of which around nine tenths were seen once. 0.6% to 0.9% of the sample goes to the ten largest clones. The receptor's source is a female donor with multiple sclerosis, enrolled in a pregnancy study. The rearranged segments are TRBV7-2 and TRBJ2-1; the best D guess is TRBD1, with 6 bases matching. The input for sequencing was CD4+ T cells from peripheral blood mononuclear cells, taken in the first trimester of pregnancy. This receptor has the CDR3 CASSLRTAYNEQFF. The DNA sequence is TGTGCCAGCAGCCTGCGGACAGCCTACAATGAGCAGTTCTTC.